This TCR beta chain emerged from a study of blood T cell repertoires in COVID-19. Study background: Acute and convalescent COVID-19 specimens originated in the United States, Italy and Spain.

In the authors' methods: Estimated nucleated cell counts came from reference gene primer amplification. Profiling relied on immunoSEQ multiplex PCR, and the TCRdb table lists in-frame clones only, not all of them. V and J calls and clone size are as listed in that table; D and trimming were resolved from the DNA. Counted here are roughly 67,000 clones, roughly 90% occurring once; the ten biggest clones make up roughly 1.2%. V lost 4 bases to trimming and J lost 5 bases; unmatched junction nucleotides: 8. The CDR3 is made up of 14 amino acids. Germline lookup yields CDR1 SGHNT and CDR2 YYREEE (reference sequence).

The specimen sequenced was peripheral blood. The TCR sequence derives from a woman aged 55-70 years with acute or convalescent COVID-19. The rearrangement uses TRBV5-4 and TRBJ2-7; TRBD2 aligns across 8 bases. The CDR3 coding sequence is TGTGCCAGCAGCCAAGGGGTAGCGGGAAACGAGCAGTACGTC. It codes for CASSQGVAGNEQYV.